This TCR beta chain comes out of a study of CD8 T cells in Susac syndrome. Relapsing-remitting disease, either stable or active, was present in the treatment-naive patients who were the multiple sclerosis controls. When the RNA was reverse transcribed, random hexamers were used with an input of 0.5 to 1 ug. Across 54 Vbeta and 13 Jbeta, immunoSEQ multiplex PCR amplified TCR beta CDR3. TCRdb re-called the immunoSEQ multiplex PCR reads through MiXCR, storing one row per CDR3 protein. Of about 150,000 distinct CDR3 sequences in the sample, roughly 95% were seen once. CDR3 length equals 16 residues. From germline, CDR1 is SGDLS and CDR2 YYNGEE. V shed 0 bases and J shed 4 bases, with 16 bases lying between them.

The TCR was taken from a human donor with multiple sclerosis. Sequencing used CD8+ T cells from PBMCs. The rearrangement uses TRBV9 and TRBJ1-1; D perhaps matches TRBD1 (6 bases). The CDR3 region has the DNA TGTGCCAGCAGCGTAGGGGTACTCGGGGGCGTCACTGAAGCTTTCTTT. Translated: CASSVGVLGGVTEAFF. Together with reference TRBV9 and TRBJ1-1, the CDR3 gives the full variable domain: DSGVTQTPKHLITATGQRVTLRCSPRSGDLSVYWYQQSLDQGLQFLIQYYNGEERAKGNILERFSAQQFPDLHSELNLSSLELGDSALYFCASSVGVLGGVTEAFFGQGTRLTVV.